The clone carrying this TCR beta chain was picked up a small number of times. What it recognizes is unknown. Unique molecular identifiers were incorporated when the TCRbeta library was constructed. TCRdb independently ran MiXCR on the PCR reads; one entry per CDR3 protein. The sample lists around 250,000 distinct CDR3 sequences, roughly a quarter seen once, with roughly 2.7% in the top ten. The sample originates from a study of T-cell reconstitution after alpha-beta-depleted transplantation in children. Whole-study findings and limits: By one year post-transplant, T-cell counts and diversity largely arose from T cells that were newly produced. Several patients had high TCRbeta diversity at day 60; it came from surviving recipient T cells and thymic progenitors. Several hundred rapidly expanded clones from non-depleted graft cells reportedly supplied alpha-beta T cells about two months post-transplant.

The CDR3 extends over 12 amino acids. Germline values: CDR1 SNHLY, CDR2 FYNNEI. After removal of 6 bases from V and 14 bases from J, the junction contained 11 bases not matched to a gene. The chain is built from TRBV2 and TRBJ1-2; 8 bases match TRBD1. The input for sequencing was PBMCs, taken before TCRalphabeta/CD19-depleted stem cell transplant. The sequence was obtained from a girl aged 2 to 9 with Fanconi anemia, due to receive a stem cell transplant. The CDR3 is CASREGQEGLTF. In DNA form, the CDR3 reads TGTGCCAGCAGAGAGGGACAGGAAGGCCTTACCTTC.